Each of the 3 T cell receptor beta chains below was sequenced from the same sample in a study of T-cell reconstitution after alpha-beta-depleted transplantation in children. A TCRbeta library incorporating unique molecular identifiers was prepared. TCRdb independently ran MiXCR on the PCR reads; one entry per CDR3 protein. The data contain hundreds of thousands of distinct CDR3 sequences, under 30% of them seen just once; the ten biggest clones take up around 14%. The sequences come from PBMCs, mostly from graft donor cells, collected 360 days after TCRalphabeta/CD19-depleted stem cell transplant. The receptor set was obtained from a boy under two years old who had a stem cell transplant for acute myeloid leukemia, so the T cells may come from the graft donor.

This clonotype has ten or more counts. This chain uses TRBV28 with TRBJ2-2, with D tentatively TRBD2 (6 bases). The CDR3 has 16 residues. The germline V gene has CDR1 MDHEN and CDR2 SYDVKM. Trimming pared 2 bases from V and 1 base from J, leaving 11 bases between. The CDR3 DNA reads TGTGCCAGCAGTTTAAGACTAGAAGGGAACACCGGGGAGCTGTTTTTT. Residues: CASSLRLEGNTGELFF.

This clonotype has just a few counts. The chain is built from TRBV20-1 and TRBJ1-1, with no clear D. Germline values: CDR1 DFQATT, CDR2 SNEGSKA (reference sequence). This CDR3 has 14 residues. The CDR3 DNA is TGCAGCACAAACCCCGGAGGCATGAACACTGAAGCTTTCTTT. This codes for CSTNPGGMNTEAFF.

V usage is TRBV7-2 and J usage is TRBJ1-2; D is undetermined. Between the trimmed V and J ends, which lost 0 bases and 8 bases, there was a span of 10 bases. CDR1 SGHTA and CDR2 FQGNSA come from the germline V gene. This CDR3 contains 13 residues. The CDR3 sequence: CASSLAQALGYTF. The CDR3 coding sequence is TGTGCCAGCAGCTTAGCGCAGGCCCTAGGCTACACCTTC.